Listed here is a single T cell receptor beta chain. The entry originates in a study of blood T cell repertoires in COVID-19. As for the study in general: Some COVID-19 samples were acute and others convalescent; all came from the United States, Italy and Spain. PBMCs, B-cell-depleted T cells, or T cells provided the cDNA or gDNA that made up the material.

Germline CDR1 SGHRS, CDR2 YFSETQ. V was clipped by 4 bases and J by 0 bases, with 10 bases between them. The CDR3 consists of 14 residues. Authors' processing steps: Reference gene primer amplification in the assay estimated nucleated cell counts. Data came from immunoSEQ multiplex PCR; TCRdb stores just in-frame clones and leaves some out. V, J and clone size were drawn from that table, and D and trimming were deduced from the DNA. The table has around 100,000 clones, 75% to 95% seen once. The origin of this receptor is a man in his fifties or sixties with acute or convalescent COVID-19. The sample taken for sequencing was peripheral blood. The chain uses TRBV5-1 and TRBJ1-1, with a possible D match to TRBD1 (6 bases). DNA for the CDR3: TGCGCCAGCAGCCTCGAGGGGGTGAACACTGAAGCTTTCTTT. As protein: CASSLEGVNTEAFF.